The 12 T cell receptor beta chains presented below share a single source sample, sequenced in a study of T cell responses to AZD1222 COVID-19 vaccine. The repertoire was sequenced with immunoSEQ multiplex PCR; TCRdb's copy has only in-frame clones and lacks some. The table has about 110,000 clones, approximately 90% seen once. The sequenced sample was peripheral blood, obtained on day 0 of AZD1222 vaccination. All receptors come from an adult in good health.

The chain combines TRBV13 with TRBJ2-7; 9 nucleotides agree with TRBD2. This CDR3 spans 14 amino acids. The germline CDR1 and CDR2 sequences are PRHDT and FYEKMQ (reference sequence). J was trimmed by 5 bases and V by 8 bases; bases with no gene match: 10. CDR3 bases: TGTGCCAGCCTTTCGGCGATAGCGGGAGACGAGCAGTACTTC. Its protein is CASLSAIAGDEQYF.

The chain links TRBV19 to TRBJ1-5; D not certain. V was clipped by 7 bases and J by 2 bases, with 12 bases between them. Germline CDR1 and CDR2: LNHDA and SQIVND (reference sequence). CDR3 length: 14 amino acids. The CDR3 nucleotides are TGTGCCAGTATCCCCGCCGGCGGCAATCAGCCCCAGCATTTT. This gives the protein CASIPAGGNQPQHF.

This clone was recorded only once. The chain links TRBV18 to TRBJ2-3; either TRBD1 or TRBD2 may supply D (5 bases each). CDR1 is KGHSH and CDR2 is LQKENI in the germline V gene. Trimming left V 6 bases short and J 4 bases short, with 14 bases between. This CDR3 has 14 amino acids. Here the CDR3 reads CASSLVGDADTQYF. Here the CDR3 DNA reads TGTGCCAGCTCCCTCGTCGGGGACGCAGATACGCAGTATTTT.

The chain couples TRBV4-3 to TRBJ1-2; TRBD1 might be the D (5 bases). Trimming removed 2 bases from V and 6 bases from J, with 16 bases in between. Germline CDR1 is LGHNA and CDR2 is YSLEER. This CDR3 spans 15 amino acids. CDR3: CASSQNSDITHGYTF. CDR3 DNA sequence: TGCGCCAGCAGCCAAAACTCGGACATTACCCATGGCTACACCTTC.

CDR3 DNA: TGTGCCAGCAGTTTGGACCAAAATCAGCCCCAGCATTTT. Amino acids: CASSLDQNQPQHF. The chain couples TRBV28 to TRBJ1-5; no clear D. CDR1 is MDHEN, CDR2 SYDVKM, per germline. The CDR3 has 13 residues. V lost 3 bases, J lost 4 bases, and 7 bases lay in between.

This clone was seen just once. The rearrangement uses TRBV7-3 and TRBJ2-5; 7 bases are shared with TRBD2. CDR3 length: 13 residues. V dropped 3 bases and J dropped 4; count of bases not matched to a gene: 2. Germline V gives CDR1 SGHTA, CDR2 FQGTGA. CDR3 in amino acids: CASSFGGGETQYF. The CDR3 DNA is TGTGCCAGCAGCTTCGGCGGGGGAGAGACCCAGTACTTC.

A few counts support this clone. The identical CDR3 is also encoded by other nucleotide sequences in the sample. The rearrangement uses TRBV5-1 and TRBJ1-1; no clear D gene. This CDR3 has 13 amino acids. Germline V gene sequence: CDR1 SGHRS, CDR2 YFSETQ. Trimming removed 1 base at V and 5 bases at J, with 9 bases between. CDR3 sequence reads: CASSLRGGTEAFF. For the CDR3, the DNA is TGCGCCAGCAGCTTGCGGGGAGGAACTGAAGCTTTCTTT.

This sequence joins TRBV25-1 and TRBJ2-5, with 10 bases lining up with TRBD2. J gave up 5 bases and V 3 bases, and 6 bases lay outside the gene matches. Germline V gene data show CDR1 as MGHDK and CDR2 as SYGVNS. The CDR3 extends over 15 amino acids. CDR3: CASSDSSGSRETQYF. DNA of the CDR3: TGTGCCAGCAGTGATTCTAGCGGGAGTAGGGAGACCCAGTACTTC. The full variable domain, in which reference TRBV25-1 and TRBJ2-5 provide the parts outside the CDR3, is EADIYQTPRYLVIGTGKKITLECSQTMGHDKMYWYQQDPGMELHLIHYSYGVNSTEKGDLSSESTVSRIRTEHFPLTLESARPSHTSQYLCASSDSSGSRETQYFGPGTRLLVL.

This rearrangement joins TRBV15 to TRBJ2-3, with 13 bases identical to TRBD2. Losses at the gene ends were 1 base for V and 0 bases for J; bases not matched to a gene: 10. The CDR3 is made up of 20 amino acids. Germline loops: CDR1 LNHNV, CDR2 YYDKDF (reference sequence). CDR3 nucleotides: TGTGCCACCAGCAGAGGGACTAGCGGGAGTAATAGGAGGAGCACAGATACGCAGTATTTT. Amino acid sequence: CATSRGTSGSNRRSTDTQYF. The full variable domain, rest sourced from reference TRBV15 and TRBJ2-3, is DAMVIQNPRYQVTQFGKPVTLSCSQTLNHNVMYWYQQKSSQAPKLLFHYYDKDFNNEADTPDNFQSRRPNTSFCFLDIRSPGLGDTAMYLCATSRGTSGSNRRSTDTQYFGPGTRLTVL.

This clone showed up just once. The CDR3 loop reads CAIVTSGKRNEQFF. The CDR3, as DNA: TGCGCCATCGTAACTAGCGGGAAGCGGAATGAGCAGTTCTTC. The chain combines TRBV10-2 with TRBJ2-1; 10 bases map to TRBD2. Germline CDR1 reads WSHSY; CDR2 reads SAAADI. The CDR3 extends over 14 amino acids. V was clipped by 10 bases and J by 7 bases; unmatched bases: 10.

CDR3 DNA: TGTGCCAGCAGCTTGGTGGATCAGCCCCAGCATTTT. Translated: CASSLVDQPQHF. The rearrangement links TRBV5-8 to TRBJ1-5; D not certain. Trimming removed 0 bases from V and 5 bases from J, with 3 bases in between. Germline V gives CDR1 SGHTS, CDR2 YDEGEE. The CDR3 runs to 12 residues. Filled out from reference TRBV5-8 and TRBJ1-5, the complete variable domain reads EAGVTQSPTHLIKTRGQQATLRCSPISGHTSVYWYQQALGLGLQFLLWYDEGEERNRGNFPPRFSGRQFPNYSSELNVNALELEDSALYLCASSLVDQPQHFGDGTRLSIL.

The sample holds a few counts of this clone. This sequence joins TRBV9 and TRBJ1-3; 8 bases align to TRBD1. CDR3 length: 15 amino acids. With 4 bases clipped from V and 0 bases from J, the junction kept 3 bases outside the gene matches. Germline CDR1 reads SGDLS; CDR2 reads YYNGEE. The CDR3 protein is CASSPGGPSGNTIYF. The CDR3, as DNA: TGTGCCAGCAGCCCAGGGGGCCCCTCTGGAAACACCATATATTTT.